This T cell receptor (beta chain) was sequenced in a study of cytomegalovirus exposure and HLA in healthy donors. CDR1 and CDR2 (germline): SGHTA, FQGNSA. Trimming removed 2 bases from V and 5 bases from J; junction bases left unmatched: 4. The CDR3 has 14 residues. A remark on this clone: Its antigen remains unidentified.

PCR primers comprised 60 Vbeta and 13 Jbeta primers. The data were produced by immunoSEQ multiplex PCR, yet TCRdb's version contains in-frame clones alone and is incomplete. The sample includes approximately 110,000 clones, about 80% seen only once; the top ten take around 2.1%. Study-wide results and caveats: Sequencing depth across donors, presence/absence analyses assumed, was roughly uniform.

This chain links TRBV7-2 with TRBJ2-5; 8 bases map to TRBD1. Sequencing was carried out using PBMCs. This receptor was obtained from a man aged 30 to 45 in good health and CMV-seronegative. CDR3 DNA: TGTGCCAGCAGCTTAAGCAGGGGGCGTGAGACCCAGTACTTC. This gives the protein CASSLSRGRETQYF. The variable domain in full, completed from reference TRBV7-2 and TRBJ2-5, reads GAGVSQSPSNKVTEKGKDVELRCDPISGHTALYWYRQSLGQGLEFLIYFQGNSAPDKSGLPSDRFSAERTGGSVSTLTIQRTQQEDSAVYLCASSLSRGRETQYFGPGTRLLVL.